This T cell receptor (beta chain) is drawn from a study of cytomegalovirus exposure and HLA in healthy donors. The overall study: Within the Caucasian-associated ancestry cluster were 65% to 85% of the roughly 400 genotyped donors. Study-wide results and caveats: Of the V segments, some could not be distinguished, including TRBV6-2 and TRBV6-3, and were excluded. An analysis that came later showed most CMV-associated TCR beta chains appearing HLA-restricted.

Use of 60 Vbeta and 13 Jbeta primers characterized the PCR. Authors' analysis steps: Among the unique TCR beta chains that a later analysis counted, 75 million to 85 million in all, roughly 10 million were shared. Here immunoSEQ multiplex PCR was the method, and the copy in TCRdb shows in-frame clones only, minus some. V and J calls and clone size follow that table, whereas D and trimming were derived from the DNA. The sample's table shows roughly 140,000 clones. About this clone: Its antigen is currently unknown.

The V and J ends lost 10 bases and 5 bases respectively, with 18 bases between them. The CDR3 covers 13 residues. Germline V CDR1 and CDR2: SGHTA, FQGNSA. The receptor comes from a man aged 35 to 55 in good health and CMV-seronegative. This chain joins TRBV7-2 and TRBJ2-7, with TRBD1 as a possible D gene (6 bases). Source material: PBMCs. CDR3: CAISAPGVNEQYF. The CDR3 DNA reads TGTGCCATCAGTGCCCCAGGGGTCAACGAGCAGTACTTC.